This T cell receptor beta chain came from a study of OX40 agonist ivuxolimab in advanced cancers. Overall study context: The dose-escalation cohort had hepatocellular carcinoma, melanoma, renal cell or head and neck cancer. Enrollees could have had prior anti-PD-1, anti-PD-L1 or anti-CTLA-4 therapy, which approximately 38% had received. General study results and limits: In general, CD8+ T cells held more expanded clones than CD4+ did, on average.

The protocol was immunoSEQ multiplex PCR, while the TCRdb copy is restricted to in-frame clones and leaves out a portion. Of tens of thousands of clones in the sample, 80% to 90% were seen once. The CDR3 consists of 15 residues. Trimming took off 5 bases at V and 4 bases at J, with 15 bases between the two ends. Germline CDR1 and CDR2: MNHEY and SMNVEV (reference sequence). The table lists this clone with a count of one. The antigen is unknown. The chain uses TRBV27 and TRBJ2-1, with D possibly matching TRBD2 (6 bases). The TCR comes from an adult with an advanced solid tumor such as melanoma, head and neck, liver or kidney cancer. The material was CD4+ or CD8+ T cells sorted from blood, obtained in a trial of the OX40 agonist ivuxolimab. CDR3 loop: CASSPRGTAYNEQFF. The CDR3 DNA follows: TGTGCCAGCAGTCCCCGGGGGACGGCATACAATGAGCAGTTCTTC.